A single sample is the source of the 2 T cell receptor beta chains below, sequenced in a study of blood T cell repertoires in COVID-19. Assay used: immunoSEQ multiplex PCR; TCRdb lists only in-frame clones, some missing. This table has around 47,000 clones, nearly 70% appearing once. Material for sequencing was peripheral blood. These receptors all stem from a man at least 80 years old with acute or convalescent COVID-19.

In DNA, the CDR3 is TGTGCCAGCGGGGCGGGGGACCTAAATGAGCAGTTCTTC. Translating it yields CASGAGDLNEQFF. V and J are TRBV7-3 and TRBJ2-1; 7 bases fit TRBD2. Trimming removed 8 bases from V and 7 bases from J; junction bases left unmatched: 8. This CDR3 is built from 13 residues. Germline V gives CDR1 SGHTA, CDR2 FQGTGA.

The CDR3 DNA reads TGTGCCAGTAGTGGGGCGGAGCAAACCACTGAAGCTTTCTTT. Its translation is CASSGAEQTTEAFF. The chain links TRBV19 to TRBJ1-1, with TRBD1 as a possible D gene (5 bases). There are 14 residues in the CDR3. Trimming removed 5 bases from V and 4 bases from J, with 14 bases in between. Per germline, CDR1 LNHDA and CDR2 SQIVND (reference sequence).